Each of the 17 T cell receptor beta chains below was sequenced from the same sample in a study of T-cell reconstitution after alpha-beta-depleted transplantation in children. This sample's TCRbeta library carried unique molecular identifier barcodes. TCRdb reanalysed the PCR reads using MiXCR and keeps one entry per CDR3 protein. The data show 330,000 or so distinct CDR3 sequences, approximately 10% seen once. The material was PBMCs from the stem cell graft donor, obtained from the stem cell graft. These receptors all stem from a human donor who donated a stem cell graft to a child with acute lymphoblastic leukemia.

This clonotype was observed at least ten times. The rearrangement joins TRBV5-1 to TRBJ2-3; 8 positions match TRBD1. This CDR3 has 12 amino acids. Trimming at V came to 2 bases and at J to 12 bases, leaving 5 bases not matched to a gene. Germline V lookup: CDR1 SGHRS, CDR2 YFSETQ. CDR3 amino acids: CASSFGQGIQYF. The CDR3 nucleotides are TGCGCCAGCAGCTTCGGACAGGGAATCCAGTATTTT. Looking up the rest from reference TRBV5-1 and TRBJ2-3 gives the full variable domain: KAGVTQTPRYLIKTRGQQVTLSCSPISGHRSVSWYQQTPGQGLQFLFEYFSETQRNKGNFPGRFSGRQFSNSRSEMNVSTLELGDSALYLCASSFGQGIQYFGPGTRLTVL.

V is TRBV5-1 and J is TRBJ1-1; D unresolved. CDR1 and CDR2 (germline): SGHRS, YFSETQ. Trimming took off 1 base at V and 2 bases at J, with 15 bases between the two ends. The CDR3 is 16 residues long. This CDR3 is CASSLWVRQANTEAFF. The CDR3 DNA reads TGCGCCAGCAGCTTGTGGGTTCGGCAGGCAAACACTGAAGCTTTCTTT.

This clonotype was seen more than once but under ten times. A junction boundary mismatches the germline segment, possibly from a read error. J is TRBJ2-6 and V is TRBV10-3, with 13 bases matching TRBD2. Germline CDR1 is ENHRY and CDR2 is SYGVKD. CDR3 length: 19 residues. In nucleotides, the CDR3 is TGTGCCACTCTGGGGGGACTAGCGGGAAACATCTCTGGGGCCAACGGCCTGACTTTC. This codes for CATLGGLAGNISGANGLTF.

The chain recombines TRBV15 with TRBJ2-1, with TRBD2 matching over 13 bases. V was pared by 1 base and J by 8 bases, with 8 bases of the junction left unmatched. This CDR3 comprises 17 residues. Germline CDR1 is LNHNV and CDR2 is YYDKDF (reference sequence). The CDR3 here is CATSRVLGLAGVYEQFF. CDR3 coding DNA: TGTGCCACCAGCAGAGTCTTAGGACTAGCGGGAGTTTATGAGCAGTTCTTC.

This clonotype was recorded only once. The chain joins TRBV12-3 or TRBV12-4 to TRBJ2-1; 11 nucleotides match TRBD2. This CDR3 has 17 residues. V lost 7 bases, J lost 4 bases, and 12 bases stayed unmatched. The CDR3 DNA sequence: TGTGCCAGCATCCAGTCCGGGACTAGCGGCAGATACAATGAGCAGTTCTTC. Translating it yields CASIQSGTSGRYNEQFF.

This clonotype was counted a few times. This sequence joins TRBV5-6 and TRBJ2-1, with 15 bases aligning to TRBD2. Looked up from germline, CDR1 is SGHDT and CDR2 is YYEEEE. The CDR3 length is 19 residues. V gave up 2 bases and J gave up 7 bases; unmatched junction bases: 13. CDR3 loop: CASSFVSGLAGGYWNEQFF. The CDR3 DNA reads TGTGCCAGCAGCTTTGTCTCCGGACTAGCGGGAGGGTACTGGAATGAGCAGTTCTTC.

The rearrangement links TRBV15 to TRBJ1-2, with D perhaps matching TRBD1 (5 bases). Per the germline V gene, CDR1 is LNHNV and CDR2 is YYDKDF (reference sequence). This CDR3 has 12 amino acids. V dropped 2 bases and J dropped 8 bases, with 9 bases sitting between them. The CDR3 protein is CATSRQGVGYTF. The CDR3 nucleotides read TGTGCCACCAGCAGACAAGGGGTCGGCTACACCTTC.

This clonotype came up many times. The rearrangement links TRBV20-1 to TRBJ1-1; D is unclear. V lost 3 bases and J 7 bases, leaving 12 bases between the germline ends. The germline CDR1 and CDR2 sequences are DFQATT and SNEGSKA (reference sequence). This CDR3 region has 12 residues. CDR3 in amino acids: CSASVRRNEAFF. CDR3 in DNA: TGCAGTGCTAGCGTGCGCCGGAATGAAGCTTTCTTT.

This clonotype has just a few counts. The genes are TRBV7-9 and TRBJ2-1; D perhaps matches TRBD1 (6 bases). Germline V gene sequence: CDR1 SEHNR, CDR2 FQNEAQ (reference sequence). This CDR3 has 15 residues. V was trimmed by 6 bases and J by 4 bases, leaving 16 bases between them. CDR3 in DNA: TGTGCCAGCAGACCGCAGGGGCACCGTTACAATGAGCAGTTCTTC. Protein: CASRPQGHRYNEQFF. Full variable domain (rest looked up from reference TRBV7-9 and TRBJ2-1): DTGVSQNPRHKITKRGQNVTFRCDPISEHNRLYWYRQTLGQGPEFLTYFQNEAQLEKSRLLSDRFSAERPKGSFSTLEIQRTEQGDSAMYLCASRPQGHRYNEQFFGPGTRLTVL.

J is TRBJ2-7 and V is TRBV5-1, with D maybe TRBD1 (6 bases). Germline CDR1 and CDR2: SGHRS and YFSETQ. There are 14 residues in the CDR3. Trimming cost V 3 bases and J 6 bases, with 16 bases left between them. The CDR3 DNA is TGCGCCAGCAGCTCCGCCTCGACAGGCCTCGAGCAGTACTTC. Translated, it gives CASSSASTGLEQYF.

The CDR3 protein is CAISDQRELNEQFF. The CDR3 DNA sequence: TGTGCCATCAGTGACCAGCGGGAGCTGAATGAGCAGTTCTTC. This chain joins TRBV10-3 and TRBJ2-1; 8 nucleotides agree with TRBD2. V shed 3 bases, J shed 7 bases, and the junction held 5 bases outside the gene matches. CDR1 is ENHRY and CDR2 is SYGVKD in the germline V gene. The CDR3 runs to 14 residues.

The CDR3 region is CASSLAASGLSYEQYF. The CDR3 DNA reads as TGTGCCAGCAGCTTAGCCGCTAGCGGACTCTCCTACGAGCAGTACTTC. This sequence joins TRBV7-2 and TRBJ2-7; 7 bases are a match to TRBD2. Trimming at V came to 0 bases and at J to 0 bases, leaving 5 bases not matched to a gene. Germline V CDR1 and CDR2: SGHTA, FQGNSA. The CDR3 is 16 residues long.

This clonotype was counted only a few times. The chain recombines TRBV5-1 with TRBJ2-7; unclear D gene. Germline CDR1 reads SGHRS; CDR2 reads YFSETQ. The CDR3 has 13 amino acids. V was cut by 0 bases and J by 3 bases, with 7 bases left in between. This CDR3 is CASSLERVYEQYF. The CDR3, as DNA: TGCGCCAGCAGCTTGGAGCGAGTCTACGAGCAGTACTTC. Full variable domain (missing parts from reference TRBV5-1 and TRBJ2-7): KAGVTQTPRYLIKTRGQQVTLSCSPISGHRSVSWYQQTPGQGLQFLFEYFSETQRNKGNFPGRFSGRQFSNSRSEMNVSTLELGDSALYLCASSLERVYEQYFGPGTRLTVT.

This clonotype was recorded a few times. The chain is built from TRBV4-1 and TRBJ1-4; the match to TRBD1 covers 8 bases. The CDR3 has 16 residues. Germline V CDR1 and CDR2: MGHRA, YSYEKL. V lost 0 bases to trimming and J lost 5 bases; unmatched junction nucleotides: 5. DNA for the CDR3: TGCGCCAGCAGCCAAGACCTCCGACAGGGGAATGAAAAACTGTTTTTT. It is translated as CASSQDLRQGNEKLFF.

This clonotype was detected a few times. This chain links TRBV5-1 with TRBJ2-7, with TRBD1 matching over 9 bases. This CDR3 is built from 16 residues. J lost 9 bases, V lost 1 base, and 14 bases had no gene match. Germline V CDR1 and CDR2: SGHRS, YFSETQ. This CDR3 is CASSLILGTGLVAQYF. The DNA of the CDR3 is TGCGCCAGCAGCTTGATTTTAGGGACAGGGCTGGTAGCGCAGTACTTC.

V is TRBV4-1 and J is TRBJ2-2; 9 bases fit TRBD1. V was pared by 6 bases and J by 6 bases, with 14 bases of the junction left unmatched. The germline V gene encodes CDR1 MGHRA and CDR2 YSYEKL. CDR3 length equals 17 residues. The CDR3 spells CASSLGQGRVVAGELFF. The CDR3, as DNA: TGCGCCAGCAGTCTGGGACAGGGAAGAGTAGTCGCCGGGGAGCTGTTTTTT.

The CDR3 protein is CASSQQRVSADTQYF. The CDR3 coding sequence is TGCGCCAGCAGCCAACAGCGGGTGTCTGCAGATACGCAGTATTTT. The chain uses TRBV4-3 and TRBJ2-3; the D gene is possibly TRBD2 (6 bases). Germline CDR1 is LGHNA and CDR2 is YSLEER. V gave up 2 bases and J gave up 4 bases, with 13 bases separating them. CDR3 length: 15 amino acids.